The 31 T cell receptor beta chains below all came from one sample that was sequenced in a study of T cells in localized non-small cell lung cancer. Here immunoSEQ multiplex PCR was the method, and the copy in TCRdb shows in-frame clones only, minus some. In the table there are over 30,000 clones, 86% of which are singletons. This specimen was peripheral blood mononuclear cells, taken before any cancer treatment. The receptors originated from a male donor aged 60 or over with stage II lung adenocarcinoma.

V and J are TRBV19 and TRBJ1-3; 7 bases map to TRBD1. V trimming: 5 bases; J trimming: 2 bases; junction bases outside the gene matches: 3. The length of the CDR3 is 14 residues. Germline V CDR1 and CDR2: LNHDA, SQIVND (reference sequence). CDR3 residues: CASSSTGAGNTIYF. The CDR3 DNA follows: TGTGCCAGTAGTTCCACAGGGGCTGGAAACACCATATATTTT.

The chain links TRBV5-6 to TRBJ2-5, with TRBD1 matching over 10 bases. With V trimmed by 3 bases and J by 4 bases, 0 bases remained unmatched. This CDR3 region has 13 residues. CDR1 SGHDT and CDR2 YYEEEE come from the germline V gene. The CDR3 DNA reads as TGTGCCAGCAGCTGGGACAGGGGAGAGACCCAGTACTTC. It is translated as CASSWDRGETQYF.

The chain uses TRBV30 and TRBJ2-7, with D perhaps TRBD1 (5 bases). The length of the CDR3 is 12 residues. Deletions cut 3 bases from V and 5 bases from J, with 11 bases between. Germline V gene data show CDR1 as GTSNPN and CDR2 as SVGIG (reference sequence). Here the CDR3 DNA reads TGTGCCTGGAGCCCAACAGGAGACGAGCAGTACTTC. Its translation: CAWSPTGDEQYF.

This chain uses TRBV19 with TRBJ2-4; D is perhaps TRBD2 (6 bases). Germline V gene data show CDR1 as LNHDA and CDR2 as SQIVND (reference sequence). Trimming took off 5 bases at V and 0 bases at J, with 14 bases between the two ends. CDR3 length equals 16 residues. This CDR3 is CASSEAGRLAKNIQYF. The CDR3 DNA sequence: TGTGCCAGTAGTGAGGCAGGGAGGTTAGCCAAAAACATTCAGTACTTC.

This clone is a singleton in its sample. V gene TRBV12-5 combines with J gene TRBJ2-2, with D possibly matching TRBD2 (6 bases). The CDR3 is 13 residues long. Germline CDR1 LGHNT, CDR2 FRNRAP. Trimming took off 2 bases at V and 7 bases at J, with 8 bases between the two ends. The chain's CDR3 is CASGLLGGGELFF. CDR3 DNA sequence: TGTGCTAGTGGTTTGCTGGGGGGCGGGGAGCTGTTTTTT.

The V gene is TRBV5-1, the J gene TRBJ1-2; D is unresolved. Trimming removed 4 bases from V and 2 bases from J, with 6 bases in between. The germline V gene encodes CDR1 SGHRS and CDR2 YFSETQ. The CDR3 spans 12 residues. CDR3 sequence: CASSPRNYGYTF. The CDR3 DNA sequence: TGCGCCAGCAGCCCCAGAAACTATGGCTACACCTTC. Based on the CDR3 plus reference TRBV5-1 and TRBJ1-2, the full variable domain is KAGVTQTPRYLIKTRGQQVTLSCSPISGHRSVSWYQQTPGQGLQFLFEYFSETQRNKGNFPGRFSGRQFSNSRSEMNVSTLELGDSALYLCASSPRNYGYTFGSGTRLTVV.

The chain employs TRBV19 and TRBJ1-4; 7 bases are a match to TRBD1. The CDR3 length is 14 residues. Germline V gives CDR1 LNHDA, CDR2 SQIVND (reference sequence). Unmatched junction bases numbered 7, after V lost 5 bases and J lost 7 bases. The CDR3: CASSVQGYTEKLFF. As DNA, the CDR3 is TGTGCCAGTAGTGTACAGGGGTATACTGAAAAACTGTTTTTT.

The rearrangement links TRBV5-4 to TRBJ2-3, with 9 positions matching TRBD2. The CDR3 extends over 17 amino acids. The junction had 11 bases not matched to a gene; V was cut back by 0 bases and J by 6 bases. Germline V lookup: CDR1 SGHNT, CDR2 YYREEE (reference sequence). For the CDR3, the DNA is TGTGCCAGCAGCTTGGAGGGTAGCGGGAGCCCGAGGGATACGCAGTATTTT. It specifies CASSLEGSGSPRDTQYF. The whole variable domain, filled in from reference TRBV5-4 and TRBJ2-3, reads ETGVTQSPTHLIKTRGQQVTLRCSSQSGHNTVSWYQQALGQGPQFIFQYYREEENGRGNFPPRFSGLQFPNYSSELNVNALELDDSALYLCASSLEGSGSPRDTQYFGPGTRLTVL.

This rearrangement joins TRBV6-1 to TRBJ1-4; TRBD1 is a possible D gene (6 bases). This CDR3 is 13 amino acids long. V was shortened by 4 bases and J by 8 bases, with 11 bases between the two germline ends. Germline V gene sequence: CDR1 MNHNS, CDR2 SASEGT. CDR3 sequence reads: CASSVLQGEKLFF. CDR3 DNA: TGTGCCAGCAGTGTCCTCCAGGGGGAAAAACTGTTTTTT.

The V and J genes are TRBV5-1 and TRBJ2-7; TRBD2 matches at 9 bases. After removal of 1 base from V and 2 bases from J, the junction contained 7 bases not matched to a gene. Germline-derived CDR1 and CDR2 are SGHRS and YFSETQ. There are 16 residues in the CDR3. The CDR3 DNA is TGCGCCAGCAGCTTGTCGAGACTAGCGGATGCCTACGAGCAGTACTTC. This codes for CASSLSRLADAYEQYF.

This clone occurred a few times. The chain joins TRBV5-1 to TRBJ2-7; the D gene could be TRBD1 or TRBD2 (5 bases each). The V gene's germline CDR1 is SGHRS and CDR2 YFSETQ. V gave up 2 bases and J gave up 1 base, with 10 bases separating them. This CDR3 region has 14 residues. DNA of the CDR3: TGCGCCAGCAGCTTCCGGGACGCTTCCTACGAGCAGTACTTC. It encodes CASSFRDASYEQYF.

This clone has just a few counts. The genes are TRBV19 and TRBJ2-7; 10 nucleotides align to TRBD2. This CDR3 comprises 16 residues. J gave up 2 bases and V 5 bases, and 9 bases lay outside the gene matches. Germline CDR1 and CDR2: LNHDA and SQIVND (reference sequence). Here the CDR3 DNA reads TGTGCCAGTAGTTTTAGGGCGAGCGGGAGGGCCTACGAGCAGTACTTC. Translating gives CASSFRASGRAYEQYF.

The V call is TRBV19, the J call TRBJ1-5; D ambiguous. The CDR3 contains 16 residues. V dropped 3 bases and J dropped 6 bases, with 18 bases sitting between them. The V gene's germline CDR1 is LNHDA and CDR2 SQIVND (reference sequence). The CDR3 spells CASSIWDGRRAQPQHF. In DNA form, the CDR3 reads TGTGCCAGTAGTATTTGGGATGGGAGGAGGGCTCAGCCCCAGCATTTT.

V usage is TRBV9 and J usage is TRBJ1-2; no clear D gene. V lost 0 bases and J lost 4, with 16 bases in between. This CDR3 is built from 16 residues. Per the germline V gene, CDR1 is SGDLS and CDR2 is YYNGEE. The CDR3 here is CASSVEGRASSYGYTF. DNA of the CDR3: TGTGCCAGCAGCGTAGAAGGGCGGGCATCGAGCTATGGCTACACCTTC.

The rearrangement links TRBV7-3 to TRBJ2-3; TRBD2 aligns across 9 bases. V was pared by 2 bases and J by 6 bases, with 6 bases of the junction left unmatched. This CDR3 comprises 15 residues. CDR1 and CDR2 from the germline V gene are SGHTA and FQGTGA. CDR3 sequence (DNA): TGTGCCAGCAGCTTAGCGGGAGGGCCGGAGGATACGCAGTATTTT. Residues: CASSLAGGPEDTQYF. Full variable domain (outside the CDR3, taken from reference TRBV7-3 and TRBJ2-3): GAGVSQTPSNKVTEKGKYVELRCDPISGHTALYWYRQSLGQGPEFLIYFQGTGAADDSGLPNDRFFAVRPEGSVSTLKIQRTERGDSAVYLCASSLAGGPEDTQYFGPGTRLTVL.

The chain uses TRBV2 and TRBJ1-1; D is unresolved. The CDR3 is made up of 13 amino acids. The V end lost 7 bases, the J end lost 0 bases, and 9 bases lay between the germline ends. CDR1 is SNHLY and CDR2 is FYNNEI in the germline V gene. CDR3 protein: CASTRGLNTEAFF. The CDR3 DNA follows: TGTGCCAGCACACGGGGTTTGAACACTGAAGCTTTCTTT.

The genes are TRBV11-2 and TRBJ1-4; D possibly corresponds to TRBD1 (5 bases). The CDR3 runs 13 residues. Per germline, CDR1 SGHAT and CDR2 FQNNGV. V dropped 3 bases and J dropped 8 bases, with 10 bases sitting between them. DNA for the CDR3: TGTGCCAGCAGCTTTAATGGGGGAGAAAAACTGTTTTTT. Residues: CASSFNGGEKLFF.

The sample holds a few counts of this clone. The V call is TRBV11-2, the J call TRBJ2-5; TRBD2 agrees at 7 bases. Trimming removed 5 bases from V and 5 bases from J; junction bases left unmatched: 17. Germline loops: CDR1 SGHAT, CDR2 FQNNGV. There are 17 residues in the CDR3. CDR3 region: CASSLGRGRGRGETQYF. Written as DNA, the CDR3 is TGTGCCAGCAGCCTGGGTCGCGGGAGAGGTCGCGGGGAGACCCAGTACTTC.

The chain uses TRBV7-9 and TRBJ2-1, with a tentative D call TRBD2 (6 bases). Germline V gene sequence: CDR1 SEHNR, CDR2 FQNEAQ (reference sequence). The V and J ends lost 3 bases and 7 bases respectively, with 10 bases between them. The CDR3 totals 13 residues. In DNA, the CDR3 is TGTGCCAGCAGCTTCGGGACTTCAAATGAGCAGTTCTTC. Its translation: CASSFGTSNEQFF.

The rearrangement uses TRBV25-1 and TRBJ1-3; possibly TRBD1 for D (6 bases). The CDR3 sequence is 14 residues long. Trimming shortened V by 3 bases and J by 4 bases, and 10 bases separated the two germline ends. Germline assignment: CDR1 MGHDK and CDR2 SYGVNS. This chain's CDR3 is CASSDPRGGNTIYF. DNA of the CDR3: TGTGCCAGCAGTGACCCCAGGGGCGGAAACACCATATATTTT.

This rearrangement joins TRBV7-9 to TRBJ2-5; 7 positions agree with TRBD1. Unmatched junction bases numbered 7, after V lost 4 bases and J lost 5 bases. The CDR3 contains 14 residues. Germline CDR1 reads SEHNR; CDR2 reads FQNEAQ (reference sequence). The CDR3 spells CASSSTGFDETQYF. CDR3 coding DNA: TGTGCCAGCAGCTCGACAGGGTTTGATGAGACCCAGTACTTC.

V gene TRBV11-2 combines with J gene TRBJ1-6, with TRBD1 identical over 7 bases. The ends lost 4 bases at V and 0 bases at J; junction bases unmatched: 3. Per the germline V gene, CDR1 is SGHAT and CDR2 is FQNNGV. This CDR3 spans 16 amino acids. The CDR3 region is CASSSQGGSYNSPLHF. DNA of the CDR3: TGTGCCAGCAGCTCCCAGGGGGGCTCCTATAATTCACCCCTCCACTTT.

The V gene is TRBV18, the J gene TRBJ2-3; D is uncertain. This CDR3 has 15 amino acids. Germline CDR1 reads KGHSH; CDR2 reads LQKENI. Trimming took 1 base from V and 0 from J, leaving 8 bases between them. CDR3 residues: CASSPLTPSTDTQYF. The CDR3 coding sequence is TGTGCCAGCTCACCACTAACACCTAGCACAGATACGCAGTATTTT.

This rearrangement joins TRBV28 to TRBJ2-7; 8 nucleotides agree with TRBD1. The CDR3 sequence is 16 residues long. V shed 5 bases and J 3 bases; nucleotides not matched to a gene: 12. In germline, CDR1 is MDHEN, CDR2 SYDVKM. In DNA, the CDR3 is TGTGCCAGCAGTCCCTCGGGGGACAGGTTATACTACGAGCAGTACTTC. Translated, it gives CASSPSGDRLYYEQYF.

The rearrangement links TRBV9 to TRBJ2-3, with 13 bases fitting TRBD2. Germline trimming cut 3 bases from V and 7 bases from J; bases unmatched to any gene: 5. Germline loops: CDR1 SGDLS, CDR2 YYNGEE. The CDR3 covers 15 residues. Here the CDR3 reads CASSATSGRSNTQYF. CDR3 sequence (DNA): TGTGCCAGCAGCGCGACTAGCGGGAGGAGCAATACGCAGTATTTT.

The chain joins TRBV7-9 to TRBJ1-2; D unclear. Germline V CDR1 and CDR2: SEHNR, FQNEAQ (reference sequence). Trimming shortened V by 5 bases and J by 4 bases, and 11 bases separated the two germline ends. There are 13 residues in the CDR3. CDR3 nucleotides: TGTGCCAGCAGCCCCCAGGTTCCCTATGGCTACACCTTC. It translates to CASSPQVPYGYTF.

The J gene is TRBJ2-4, the V gene TRBV7-9; D may match TRBD1 or TRBD2 (5 bases each). Trimming stripped 3 bases from V and 6 bases from J, with 9 bases between. The CDR3 loop spans 13 amino acids. Germline V lookup: CDR1 SEHNR, CDR2 FQNEAQ (reference sequence). CDR3 in amino acids: CASSLGTLNIQYF. As DNA, the CDR3 is TGTGCCAGCAGCTTGGGGACCTTAAACATTCAGTACTTC.

The chain is built from TRBV15 and TRBJ1-1, with unresolved D. With 1 base removed from V and 5 bases from J, the gap between germline ends came to 5 bases. The CDR3 length is 12 residues. Germline CDR1 and CDR2: LNHNV and YYDKDF (reference sequence). This CDR3 is CATSRGLTEAFF. In DNA, the CDR3 is TGTGCCACCAGCAGAGGGCTAACTGAAGCTTTCTTT.

The chain employs TRBV5-4 and TRBJ2-1; D remains ambiguous. V was trimmed by 4 bases and J by 6 bases, leaving 8 bases between them. The CDR3 runs 12 residues. CDR1 is SGHNT, CDR2 YYREEE, per germline (reference sequence). The CDR3 region is CASSLRFNEQFF. In DNA, the CDR3 is TGTGCCAGCAGCCTCCGTTTCAATGAGCAGTTCTTC.

V gene TRBV5-8 combines with J gene TRBJ2-1; 9 nucleotides line up with TRBD1. The ends lost 7 bases at V and 8 bases at J; junction bases unmatched: 7. This CDR3 comprises 13 residues. Germline V gene lookup returns CDR1 SGHTS and CDR2 YDEGEE. CDR3 sequence reads: CASAGQGQYEQFF. Here the CDR3 DNA reads TGTGCCAGCGCGGGACAGGGTCAGTATGAGCAGTTCTTC.

This clone appeared a single time. The chain has TRBV9 and TRBJ2-2; D might be TRBD1 (5 bases). The CDR3 consists of 14 residues. Trimming took 4 bases from V and 5 from J, leaving 12 bases between them. Germline CDR1 and CDR2: SGDLS and YYNGEE. The CDR3 loop is CASSPPGLTGELFF. The CDR3 DNA is TGTGCCAGCAGCCCACCAGGGCTTACCGGGGAGCTGTTTTTT.